This T cell receptor beta chain was documented in a study of blood T cell repertoires in COVID-19. This CDR3 comprises 13 residues. The V segment lost 3 bases and the J segment 8 bases; nucleotides outside the gene matches: 6. Clones were sequenced by immunoSEQ multiplex PCR, and TCRdb holds only the in-frame ones, with some missing. The profile shows about 140,000 clones, 88% of them singletons. The receptor comes from a human donor with COVID-19, enrolled during active disease. The donor label of this sample is uncertain. The chain recombines TRBV12-3 or TRBV12-4 with TRBJ1-1; 7 nucleotides match TRBD1. Sequencing was performed on peripheral blood. The CDR3 region has the DNA TGTGCCAGCAGTTTGGGGCAGGGGGGCGAAGCTTTCTTT. Translation: CASSLGQGGEAFF.